The T cell receptor (beta chain) under discussion was sequenced for a study of beta chain features in type 1 diabetes. Study results and caveats: In all four CD4+ subsets, TCRB CDR3 length was significantly, moderately reduced in type 1 diabetes. No resolution was reached here on whether HLA type influences TCRB rearrangement. The VDJ junctions of type 1 diabetes patients carried fewer insertions and more deletions.

CD45RO/CCR7/CD25/CD127/CD95/CD27 sorting isolated CD4+ naive, central memory, regulatory and stem cell-like memory cells. Per germline, CDR1 MNHNS and CDR2 SASEGT. Trimming left V 2 bases short and J 6 bases short, with 17 bases between. This CDR3 has 16 residues. As concerns this clone: Its antigen is not known.

As every portion of the isolated RNA was reverse transcribed, the sequencing read expressed TCRB transcripts. Using immunoSEQ multiplex PCR, the repertoire was profiled, and TCRdb retains in-frame clones only, with some absent. The data show a few hundred thousand clones, approximately 15% seen once. Sequenced input: naive CD4+ T cells from blood. This TCR derives from a man in his thirties or forties in good health. The rearrangement links TRBV6-1 to TRBJ1-5, with D unresolved. CDR3 DNA: TGTGCCAGCAGTGAACGGAGGAGAGCGGCGGGTCAGCCCCAGCATTTT. As protein: CASSERRRAAGQPQHF.